Following are 14 T cell receptor beta chains from one sample sequenced in a study of blood T cell repertoires in COVID-19. Assay used: immunoSEQ multiplex PCR; TCRdb lists only in-frame clones, some missing. The sample has roughly 250,000 clones; 70% to 90% are singletons. The sequenced sample consisted of PBMCs or T cells enriched from blood (not recorded which). The receptors shown here come from a woman in her fifties or sixties who had recovered from COVID-19.

Worth noting for this clone: Other DNA sequences in this sample translate to the same CDR3. V is TRBV5-1 and J is TRBJ1-2; no clear D gene. Germline loops: CDR1 SGHRS, CDR2 YFSETQ. V was cut by 0 bases and J by 3 bases, with 6 bases left in between. The CDR3 loop spans 13 amino acids. The CDR3 coding sequence is TGCGCCAGCAGCTTGGACGGTGACTATGGCTACACCTTC. This translates into CASSLDGDYGYTF.

The CDR3 DNA is TGTGCCAGCAGCCGTGGGACTAGCGGCCCTAATGAGCAGTTCTTC. It translates to CASSRGTSGPNEQFF. The J gene is TRBJ2-1, the V gene TRBV7-3, with 11 bases identical to TRBD2. The CDR3 has 15 residues. V lost 5 bases and J lost 7; bases outside the gene matches: 7. Germline CDR1 reads SGHTA; CDR2 reads FQGTGA.

The chain uses TRBV7-2 and TRBJ2-1; the D is unclear. Trimming removed 3 bases at V and 2 bases at J, with 5 bases between. Germline V gene data show CDR1 as SGHTA and CDR2 as FQGNSA. This CDR3 has 13 amino acids. CDR3 coding DNA: TGTGCCAGCAGCTTTGAGGCCTACAATGAGCAGTTCTTC. Translating gives CASSFEAYNEQFF.

The CDR3 nucleotides read TGTGCCAGCAGTCGACAGGGGAGTCAGCCCCAGCATTTT. It codes for CASSRQGSQPQHF. This chain connects TRBV12-3 or TRBV12-4 to TRBJ1-5; 8 bases line up with TRBD1. The CDR3 is made up of 13 amino acids. Germline trimming cut 5 bases from V and 6 bases from J; bases unmatched to any gene: 3.

This clone was found a few times. The V and J genes are TRBV7-8 and TRBJ2-7; 12 bases match TRBD2. CDR1 and CDR2 (germline): SGHVS, FQNEAQ. This CDR3 region has 18 residues. Germline trimming cut 0 bases from V and 2 bases from J; bases unmatched to any gene: 8. CDR3 residues: CASSLALTTSGRTYEQYF. DNA of the CDR3: TGTGCCAGCAGCTTAGCCTTAACCACTAGCGGGAGGACCTACGAGCAGTACTTC.

The chain couples TRBV7-9 to TRBJ2-1; perhaps TRBD2 as D (5 bases). Germline V CDR1 and CDR2: SEHNR, FQNEAQ (reference sequence). The V end lost 3 bases, the J end lost 2 bases, and 17 bases lay between the germline ends. This CDR3 region has 17 residues. CDR3 sequence (DNA): TGTGCCAGCAGCTTTCCAGGAGGTGGCGCCCCCTACAATGAGCAGTTCTTC. Protein sequence: CASSFPGGGAPYNEQFF.

The gene calls are TRBV10-2 and TRBJ1-2; TRBD1 matches 7 bases. V lost 8 bases and J lost 4; bases outside the gene matches: 4. The germline V gene encodes CDR1 WSHSY and CDR2 SAAADI. The CDR3 totals 12 residues. In DNA, the CDR3 is TGCGCCAGCCAACGGGACAGCTATGGCTACACCTTC. Translating gives CASQRDSYGYTF.

The gene calls are TRBV7-5 and TRBJ2-1; no DNA check was done on the table's D call, TRBD2. TRBV7-5 is reported as a pseudogene. There are 16 residues in the CDR3. CDR3 nucleotides: TGTGCCAGAAGCTTAGCGGGATCGACTATATACAATGAGCAGTTCTTC. Protein sequence: CARSLAGSTIYNEQFF.

This clone was recorded once. The chain links TRBV9 to TRBJ1-3; tentative D call: TRBD1 (5 bases). The ends were cut back, 0 bases at V and 4 bases at J, with 17 bases in the middle. The V gene's germline CDR1 is SGDLS and CDR2 YYNGEE. The CDR3 runs to 17 residues. The CDR3 spells CASSVEGFPWGGNTIYF. The CDR3 region has the DNA TGTGCCAGCAGCGTAGAGGGTTTTCCCTGGGGCGGAAACACCATATATTTT.

This clone appeared once. The rearrangement joins TRBV4-1 to TRBJ2-1, with 11 bases lining up with TRBD2. CDR3 length equals 17 residues. Germline V gene sequence: CDR1 MGHRA, CDR2 YSYEKL. The ends lost 0 bases at V and 4 bases at J; junction bases unmatched: 5. CDR3 protein: CASSQEGASGRYNEQFF. Here the CDR3 DNA reads TGCGCCAGCAGCCAAGAAGGGGCTAGCGGGAGGTACAATGAGCAGTTCTTC.

This chain links TRBV4-3 with TRBJ2-1; TRBD2 aligns across 9 bases. The CDR3 runs to 16 residues. V lost 0 bases to trimming and J lost 8 bases; unmatched junction nucleotides: 8. The germline gives CDR1 LGHNA, CDR2 YSLEER. CDR3 residues: CASSQEGLAGFDEQFF. CDR3 DNA: TGCGCCAGCAGCCAAGAAGGGCTAGCGGGATTTGATGAGCAGTTCTTC.

This chain uses TRBV5-4 with TRBJ2-2; TRBD1 aligns across 8 bases. The CDR3 is 16 amino acids. The germline CDR1 and CDR2 sequences are SGHNT and YYREEE (reference sequence). V shed 4 bases and J 2 bases; nucleotides not matched to a gene: 7. For the CDR3, the DNA is TGTGCCAGCAGCGCGGCCGACAGGGGAAACACCGGGGAGCTGTTTTTT. Its translation is CASSAADRGNTGELFF.

About this clone itself: The same CDR3 is also encoded by other DNA sequences in this sample. V usage is TRBV18 and J usage is TRBJ2-5, with a tentative D call TRBD2 (5 bases). Germline loops: CDR1 KGHSH, CDR2 LQKENI. Trimming removed 6 bases from V and 1 base from J, with 9 bases in between. This CDR3 region has 13 residues. The CDR3 protein is CASSSGVQETQYF. Written as DNA, the CDR3 is TGTGCCAGCTCGTCCGGGGTCCAAGAGACCCAGTACTTC.

The DNA of the CDR3 is TGTGCCAGCAGCCGACAGCTTAACAATCAGCCCCAGCATTTT. This codes for CASSRQLNNQPQHF. The V call is TRBV28, the J call TRBJ1-5, with D possibly matching TRBD1 (5 bases). V was pared by 6 bases and J by 3 bases, with 12 bases between. CDR3 length: 14 residues. The germline gives CDR1 MDHEN, CDR2 SYDVKM.